The sequence of this TCR beta chain was determined in a study of cytomegalovirus exposure and HLA in healthy donors. Study outcomes and limitations: A later analysis showed that HLA-associated TCR beta chains had undergone more clonal expansion than equally common others.

Healthy individuals who donated bone marrow served as the donors. Remarks on this clone: Antigen unknown.

Germline-derived CDR1 and CDR2 are MNHEY and SVGAGI. The CDR3 sequence is 14 residues long. Trimming cost V 5 bases and J 0 bases; bases outside gene matches: 1. Primers for the PCR totalled 60 Vbeta and 13 Jbeta. Repertoires were generated with immunoSEQ multiplex PCR, while TCRdb's copy carries only in-frame clones and drops some. The sample lists roughly 81,000 clones; around 77% were seen once. Sample: PBMCs. The sequence was obtained from a boy aged 5-17 years in good health and CMV-seronegative. The rearrangement joins TRBV6-5 to TRBJ2-1, with 7 bases that match TRBD1. CDR3 DNA: TGTGCCAGCAGTCGGACAGGCTCCTACAATGAGCAGTTCTTC. Protein sequence: CASSRTGSYNEQFF.